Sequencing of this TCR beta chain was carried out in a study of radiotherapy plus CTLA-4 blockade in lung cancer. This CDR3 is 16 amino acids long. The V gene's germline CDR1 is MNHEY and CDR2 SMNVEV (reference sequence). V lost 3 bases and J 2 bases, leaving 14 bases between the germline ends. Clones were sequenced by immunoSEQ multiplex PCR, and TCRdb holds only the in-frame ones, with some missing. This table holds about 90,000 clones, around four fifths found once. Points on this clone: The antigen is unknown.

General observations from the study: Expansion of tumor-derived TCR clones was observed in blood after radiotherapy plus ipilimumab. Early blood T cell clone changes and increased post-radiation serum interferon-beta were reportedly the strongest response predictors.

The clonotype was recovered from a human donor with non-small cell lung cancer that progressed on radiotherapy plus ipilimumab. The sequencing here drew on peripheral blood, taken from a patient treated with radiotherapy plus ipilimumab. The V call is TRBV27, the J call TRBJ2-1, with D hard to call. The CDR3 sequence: CASSLYGPGAYNEQFF. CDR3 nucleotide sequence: TGTGCCAGCAGTTTGTACGGACCCGGCGCCTACAATGAGCAGTTCTTC.